One sample yielded the 31 T cell receptor beta chains listed below, sequenced in a study of human T cells and chemical hapten exposure. TCRdb itself ran the RACE reads through MiXCR, one entry per CDR3 protein. The sample yields over 300,000 distinct CDR3 sequences, approximately 5.1% seen once. Time point of the sample: pre-sensitization, week 0. The treatment: therapeutic diphenylcyclopropenone sensitization with weekly scalp DPC. The specimen comprised whole blood, sampled in connection with sensitization to the hapten diphenylcyclopropenone (DPC). All receptors derive from a woman in her forties or fifties with alopecia areata. Some clones in this sample may be carry-over from other donors' samples.

At least ten counts were recorded for this clonotype. The chain joins TRBV6-2 or TRBV6-3 to TRBJ2-1; weak D call: TRBD2 (5 bases). Germline V lookup: CDR1 MNHEY, CDR2 SVGEGT. The CDR3 has 11 amino acids. The ends were cut back, 6 bases at V and 10 bases at J, with 10 bases in the middle. The CDR3 DNA is TGTGCCAGCAGCACTGAGCGGGAGCAGTTCTTC. It yields the protein CASSTEREQFF.

The chain is built from TRBV12-3 or TRBV12-4 and TRBJ2-1; D gene ambiguous. This CDR3 region has 13 residues. Trimming left V 8 bases short and J 2 bases short, with 10 bases between. CDR3 protein: CASLVGAYNEQFF. CDR3 nucleotide sequence: TGTGCCAGCCTAGTTGGGGCCTACAATGAGCAGTTCTTC.

This clonotype was recorded a few times. The chain joins TRBV10-3 to TRBJ2-7; D is undetermined. CDR1 and CDR2 from the germline V gene are ENHRY and SYGVKD. V was trimmed by 8 bases and J by 2 bases, leaving 7 bases between them. The CDR3 length is 11 residues. The CDR3 sequence is CAIGFTYEQYF. For the CDR3, the DNA is TGTGCCATCGGATTTACCTACGAGCAGTACTTC.

This clonotype has a count of ten or more. The chain combines TRBV5-1 with TRBJ2-5; D possibly corresponds to TRBD1 (6 bases). V was pared by 3 bases and J by 2 bases, with 14 bases between. CDR1 is SGHRS and CDR2 is YFSETQ in the germline V gene. There are 15 residues in the CDR3. The CDR3 DNA reads TGCGCCAGCAGCTCCACGAAGGGGGAACAAGAGACCCAGTACTTC. This sequence encodes CASSSTKGEQETQYF. The full variable domain, rest sourced from reference TRBV5-1 and TRBJ2-5, is KAGVTQTPRYLIKTRGQQVTLSCSPISGHRSVSWYQQTPGQGLQFLFEYFSETQRNKGNFPGRFSGRQFSNSRSEMNVSTLELGDSALYLCASSSTKGEQETQYFGPGTRLLVL.

This clonotype was counted at least ten times. The V call is TRBV5-4, the J call TRBJ2-3; TRBD2 aligns across 8 bases. Trimming removed 6 bases from V and 2 bases from J; junction bases left unmatched: 5. Germline V gene sequence: CDR1 SGHNT, CDR2 YYREEE (reference sequence). This CDR3 has 14 amino acids. The CDR3 sequence is CASKLADFTDTQYF. CDR3 coding DNA: TGTGCCAGCAAACTAGCGGACTTCACAGATACGCAGTATTTT.

In this sample, this clonotype turned up a few times. The CDR3 region is CASSLITDNEQYF. The CDR3 DNA follows: TGTGCCAGCAGTCTAATAACCGATAACGAGCAGTACTTC. V is TRBV28 and J is TRBJ2-7; no clear D. The V end lost 5 bases, the J end lost 5 bases, and 13 bases lay between the germline ends. Germline assignment: CDR1 MDHEN and CDR2 SYDVKM. The CDR3 runs to 13 residues.

This clonotype appeared many times. The chain links TRBV6-2 or TRBV6-3 to TRBJ1-2; TRBD1 is a possible D gene (6 bases). CDR3 length: 13 residues. Per the germline V gene, CDR1 is MNHEY and CDR2 is SVGEGT. The V gene lost 6 bases and the J gene lost 6 bases, with 14 bases spanning the gap. CDR3 sequence (DNA): TGTGCCAGCAGCCAGACAGGTGGCGATGGCTACACCTTC. Translation gives CASSQTGGDGYTF.

This clonotype has a count of ten or more. The chain uses TRBV5-6 and TRBJ2-7, with D possibly TRBD1 on 6 matching bases. This CDR3 has 13 amino acids. V dropped 4 bases and J dropped 4 bases, with 12 bases sitting between them. CDR1 SGHDT and CDR2 YYEEEE come from the germline V gene. Here the CDR3 reads CASSVTTGYEQYF. In nucleotides, the CDR3 is TGTGCCAGCAGCGTAACCACAGGGTACGAGCAGTACTTC.

In its sample, this clonotype was seen many times. The rearrangement joins TRBV27 to TRBJ2-2, with D uncertain. The CDR3 covers 14 residues. Germline assignment: CDR1 MNHEY and CDR2 SMNVEV (reference sequence). Trimming took off 2 bases at V and 1 base at J, with 5 bases between the two ends. The CDR3 here is CASSLKRNTGELFF. DNA of the CDR3: TGTGCCAGCAGTTTAAAGCGGAACACCGGGGAGCTGTTTTTT.

Regarding this clonotype: This may be a read error, as it is one base from a much larger clone. The V gene is TRBV15, the J gene TRBJ2-3, with D perhaps TRBD2 (5 bases). CDR1 and CDR2 (germline): LNHNV, YYDKDF (reference sequence). The CDR3 is 16 amino acids. CDR3 coding DNA: TGTGCCACCAGCAGAGACCTCGTAGCTAGCACAGATGCGCAGTATTTT. Translation: CATSRDLVASTDAQYF.

This chain links TRBV29-1 with TRBJ2-5, with D perhaps TRBD1 or TRBD2 (6 bases each). Trimming stripped 6 bases from V and 4 bases from J, with 15 bases between. The CDR3 extends over 13 amino acids. Germline CDR1 SQVTM, CDR2 ANQGSEA. Written as DNA, the CDR3 is TGCAGCGTCGGACTACAGGGAGGAGAGACCCAGTACTTC. This codes for CSVGLQGGETQYF.

This chain uses TRBV7-2 with TRBJ1-4; 10 bases match TRBD1. The J segment lost 7 bases and the V segment lost 6 bases, leaving 5 bases of the junction unmatched. The germline V gene encodes CDR1 SGHTA and CDR2 FQGNSA. The CDR3 covers 14 residues. This chain's CDR3 is CASRTGGAGEKLFF. The DNA of the CDR3 is TGTGCCAGCAGGACAGGGGGCGCGGGTGAAAAACTGTTTTTT.

The rearrangement uses TRBV2 and TRBJ1-3; D is ambiguous. The CDR3 sequence is 14 residues long. Germline loops: CDR1 SNHLY, CDR2 FYNNEI. Trimming cost V 7 bases and J 0 bases, with 10 bases left between them. The CDR3 DNA reads TGTGCCAGCACCGAACGGTTCTCTGGAAACACCATATATTTT. Translating gives CASTERFSGNTIYF.

Many counts were recorded for this clonotype. The chain links TRBV5-6 to TRBJ2-3; D is unclear. The CDR3 runs to 17 residues. CDR1 and CDR2 from the germline V gene are SGHDT and YYEEEE. Trimming pared 0 bases from V and 0 bases from J, leaving 14 bases between. CDR3 sequence reads: CASSLGVTGPSTDTQYF. CDR3 in DNA: TGTGCCAGCAGCTTGGGCGTTACGGGCCCTAGCACAGATACGCAGTATTTT.

This chain uses TRBV7-8 with TRBJ2-2, with unresolved D. Germline V lookup: CDR1 SGHVS, CDR2 FQNEAQ. With 7 bases removed from V and 0 bases from J, the gap between germline ends came to 9 bases. CDR3 length: 14 amino acids. The chain's CDR3 is CASKTATNTGELFF. CDR3 bases: TGTGCCAGCAAAACAGCGACGAACACCGGGGAGCTGTTTTTT.

The table lists this clonotype with many counts. The rearrangement uses TRBV6-1 and TRBJ2-1, with 9 nucleotides matching TRBD2. J lost 4 bases, V lost 6 bases, and 7 bases had no gene match. This CDR3 is 15 amino acids long. CDR1 and CDR2 from the germline V gene are MNHNS and SASEGT. The CDR3 DNA follows: TGTGCCAGCAGCCAGACTAGCGGATCATACAATGAGCAGTTCTTC. As protein: CASSQTSGSYNEQFF.

This clonotype has more than one count but fewer than ten. The chain uses TRBV20-1 and TRBJ1-2; the D is unclear. The germline gives CDR1 DFQATT, CDR2 SNEGSKA (reference sequence). V was trimmed by 4 bases and J by 5 bases, leaving 14 bases between them. This CDR3 region has 13 residues. The CDR3 DNA reads as TGCAGTGCTATCGACTCCAACAAGTATGGCTACACCTTC. It is translated as CSAIDSNKYGYTF.

The sample holds many counts of this clonotype. V usage is TRBV5-1 and J usage is TRBJ2-7; either TRBD1 or TRBD2 may supply D (5 bases each). Germline values: CDR1 SGHRS, CDR2 YFSETQ. The CDR3 sequence is 14 residues long. V was trimmed by 5 bases and J by 2 bases, leaving 14 bases between them. CDR3 DNA: TGCGCCAGCAGAACCGGGACGGAGACCTACGAGCAGTACTTC. This gives the protein CASRTGTETYEQYF.

This clonotype was seen a handful of times. The chain has TRBV2 and TRBJ2-3, with TRBD2 matching 11 bases. Germline lookup yields CDR1 SNHLY and CDR2 FYNNEI. The ends lost 2 bases at V and 8 bases at J; junction bases unmatched: 9. The length of the CDR3 is 16 residues. The CDR3 region has the DNA TGTGCCAGCAGTGAAAACCTAGCGGGAGGTGGCGGTACGCAGTATTTT. It is translated as CASSENLAGGGGTQYF.

Of note for this clonotype: As the CDR3 is not closed by the conserved phenylalanine or tryptophan, this likely results from a read error. The chain carries TRBV10-3 and TRBJ2-3; TRBD1 agrees at 10 bases. CDR1 and CDR2 from the germline V gene are ENHRY and SYGVKD. The CDR3 contains 16 residues. J gave up 3 bases and V 2 bases, and 5 bases lay outside the gene matches. The CDR3 DNA reads as TGTGCCATCAGTGAGCTGACAGGGGGCGCGACAGATACGCAGTATTAT. This codes for CAISELTGGATDTQYY.

In its sample, this clonotype was seen many times. The chain links TRBV29-1 to TRBJ2-1; weak D call: TRBD1 (6 bases). Trimming cost V 3 bases and J 9 bases, with 21 bases left between them. The CDR3 spans 15 residues. CDR1 and CDR2 (germline): SQVTM, ANQGSEA. CDR3 in amino acids: CSVDISDSLRGEQFF. Here the CDR3 DNA reads TGCAGCGTTGATATATCGGACAGTCTTCGGGGTGAGCAGTTCTTC.

This clonotype occurred a few times. V gene TRBV29-1 combines with J gene TRBJ2-3, with D perhaps TRBD2 (6 bases). Germline V gene sequence: CDR1 SQVTM, CDR2 ANQGSEA. The CDR3 loop spans 12 amino acids. The germline V and J ends were trimmed by 1 base and 5 bases, with 7 bases remaining between them. CDR3 region: CSVEVGGDTQYF. In DNA form, the CDR3 reads TGCAGCGTTGAAGTGGGGGGAGATACGCAGTATTTT.

This clonotype was detected many times. A read error is possible here, since a much larger clone lies one base away. The rearrangement uses TRBV9 and TRBJ1-5, with no clear D. In germline, CDR1 is SGDLS, CDR2 YYNGEE. The V end lost 0 bases, the J end lost 0 bases, and 4 bases lay between the germline ends. This CDR3 is built from 14 residues. The CDR3 region is CASSVGDSNQPQHF. CDR3 DNA: TGTGCCAGCAGCGTAGGGGATAGCAATCAGCCCCAGCATTTT.

There are many counts of this clonotype. This chain connects TRBV12-3 or TRBV12-4 to TRBJ2-7; D may be TRBD2 (5 bases). V dropped 5 bases and J dropped 6 bases, with 14 bases sitting between them. This CDR3 comprises 13 residues. This CDR3 reads CASSQRVEGEQYF. In DNA, the CDR3 is TGTGCCAGCAGTCAAAGGGTAGAGGGCGAGCAGTACTTC.

This clonotype came up a few times. The J gene is TRBJ2-7, the V gene TRBV7-9; possibly TRBD2 for D (5 bases). The CDR3 consists of 18 residues. Between the trimmed V and J ends, which lost 1 base and 0 bases, there was a span of 19 bases. CDR1 is SEHNR, CDR2 FQNEAQ, per germline (reference sequence). The CDR3 nucleotides are TGTGCCAGCAGCTTAGTAATTTCCGGGGTAGGACTCTCCTACGAGCAGTACTTC. It translates to CASSLVISGVGLSYEQYF.

This clonotype was found many times. The CDR3 DNA reads TGTGCCAGCAGCTTAAGGGCCGGGACTAGTCGAGATACGCAGTATTTT. It specifies CASSLRAGTSRDTQYF. The chain carries TRBV7-2 and TRBJ2-3; TRBD2 agrees at 8 bases. This CDR3 comprises 16 residues. J lost 5 bases, V lost 2 bases, and 9 bases had no gene match. In germline, CDR1 is SGHTA, CDR2 FQGNSA.

The table lists this clonotype with a count of one. The final CDR3 position lacks the conserved phenylalanine or tryptophan, pointing to a likely read error. The chain combines TRBV29-1 with TRBJ1-1, with D perhaps TRBD1 (5 bases). V was trimmed by 4 bases and J by 3 bases, leaving 6 bases between them. This CDR3 has 11 amino acids. The germline CDR1 and CDR2 sequences are SQVTM and ANQGSEA. The CDR3 DNA reads TGCAGCGTTGCAGGGTACACTGAAGCTTTCTTA. It encodes CSVAGYTEAFL.

The chain carries TRBV6-1 and TRBJ2-3; TRBD2 aligns across 11 bases. CDR1 MNHNS and CDR2 SASEGT come from the germline V gene. There are 15 residues in the CDR3. Trimming took 7 bases from V and 4 from J; bases not matched to a gene: 7. The CDR3: CASTALAGGADTQYF. Written as DNA, the CDR3 is TGTGCCAGCACTGCTCTAGCGGGGGGCGCAGATACGCAGTATTTT.

The genes are TRBV12-3 or TRBV12-4 and TRBJ1-1; 7 bases map to TRBD1. This CDR3 has 14 residues. Trimming took 6 bases from V and 8 from J; bases not matched to a gene: 12. As DNA, the CDR3 is TGTGCCAGCAGCCCGACAGGGAGGGTCCAGGAAGCTTTCTTT. It specifies CASSPTGRVQEAFF.

The chain uses TRBV20-1 and TRBJ1-5; TRBD1 is a possible D gene (6 bases). Germline CDR1 is DFQATT and CDR2 is SNEGSKA (reference sequence). The length of the CDR3 is 14 residues. V lost 1 base and J lost 10, with 17 bases in between. CDR3 bases: TGCAGTGCTAGAGGCCCGGGACACCTCGTTCCCCAGCATTTT. Translating gives CSARGPGHLVPQHF.

V is TRBV29-1 and J is TRBJ2-5; the D gene is possibly TRBD2 (6 bases). The CDR3 has 8 amino acids. The germline V and J ends were trimmed by 3 bases and 14 bases, with 7 bases remaining between them. In germline, CDR1 is SQVTM, CDR2 ANQGSEA. CDR3 sequence reads: CSVEGGYF. The CDR3 DNA sequence: TGCAGCGTTGAGGGGGGATACTTC.